The 32 T cell receptor beta chains below come from one sample, sequenced in a study of cytomegalovirus exposure and HLA in healthy donors. Primers for the PCR totalled 60 Vbeta and 13 Jbeta. Clones were read by immunoSEQ multiplex PCR, and TCRdb kept only the in-frame ones, dropping some. The table shows around 110,000 clones, with 74% occurring only once. The sample consisted of PBMCs. The receptors were sampled from a middle-aged woman in good health and CMV-seropositive.

This chain links TRBV5-1 with TRBJ2-5, with TRBD1 matching 8 bases. Unmatched junction bases numbered 8, after V lost 6 bases and J lost 4 bases. The CDR3 is 14 amino acids. Germline lookup yields CDR1 SGHRS and CDR2 YFSETQ. The CDR3 protein is CASNPTGGIETQYF. CDR3 sequence (DNA): TGCGCCAGCAACCCTACAGGGGGGATAGAGACCCAGTACTTC.

V is TRBV5-5 and J is TRBJ1-1, with TRBD1 as a possible D gene (5 bases). This CDR3 is built from 14 residues. The V end was cut by 1 base, the J end by 1 base, with 8 bases between. Germline V gives CDR1 SGHKS, CDR2 YYEKEE (reference sequence). The CDR3 is CASSLFQGNTEAFF. In DNA, the CDR3 is TGTGCCAGCAGCTTGTTCCAGGGGAACACTGAAGCTTTCTTT.

V usage is TRBV5-1 and J usage is TRBJ1-6; TRBD1 agrees at 8 bases. J was trimmed by 10 bases and V by 3 bases; bases with no gene match: 9. In germline, CDR1 is SGHRS, CDR2 YFSETQ. The CDR3 is made up of 15 amino acids. CDR3 sequence reads: CASSSRTGSGSPLHF. The CDR3 coding sequence is TGCGCCAGCAGCTCCAGGACAGGGTCAGGGTCACCCCTCCACTTT.

The CDR3 nucleotides read TGTGCCAGCAGCTTGGATCCAGGGGGATACGAGCAGTACTTC. Translated: CASSLDPGGYEQYF. The genes are TRBV5-6 and TRBJ2-7; TRBD1 matches 7 bases. The CDR3 contains 14 residues. The junction had 4 bases not matched to a gene; V was cut back by 0 bases and J by 4 bases. Germline CDR1 and CDR2: SGHDT and YYEEEE.

The rearrangement joins TRBV12-5 to TRBJ2-5, with 7 bases identical to TRBD1. V trimming: 2 bases; J trimming: 1 base; junction bases outside the gene matches: 10. Germline assignment: CDR1 LGHNT and CDR2 FRNRAP. This CDR3 has 17 residues. The CDR3 reads CASGLSVGQKLQETQYF. CDR3 coding DNA: TGTGCTAGTGGTTTGTCAGTGGGACAGAAACTCCAAGAGACCCAGTACTTC.

This clone was recorded only once. V usage is TRBV28 and J usage is TRBJ1-2; 8 bases map to TRBD1. This CDR3 has 14 residues. CDR1 MDHEN and CDR2 SYDVKM come from the germline V gene. J was trimmed by 4 bases and V by 6 bases; bases with no gene match: 7. CDR3 in amino acids: CASRTGEARYGYTF. CDR3 in DNA: TGTGCCAGCAGGACAGGGGAAGCCCGCTATGGCTACACCTTC.

This clone came up a few times. V gene TRBV2 combines with J gene TRBJ1-2; D unresolved. The CDR3 runs to 13 residues. V was trimmed by 7 bases and J by 8 bases, leaving 17 bases between them. Germline CDR1 is SNHLY and CDR2 is FYNNEI. CDR3 sequence: CASKDEGSRGYTF. As DNA, the CDR3 is TGTGCCAGCAAAGATGAGGGTTCGCGGGGCTACACCTTC. Combining the CDR3 with reference TRBV2 and TRBJ1-2 gives the whole variable domain EPEVTQTPSHQVTQMGQEVILRCVPISNHLYFYWYRQILGQKVEFLVSFYNNEISEKSEIFDDQFSVERPDGSNFTLKIRSTKLEDSAMYFCASKDEGSRGYTFGSGTRLTVV.

The chain has TRBV15 and TRBJ2-3; D remains unclear. CDR3 size: 14 residues. With 3 bases removed from V and 2 bases from J, the gap between germline ends came to 9 bases. CDR1 LNHNV and CDR2 YYDKDF come from the germline V gene (reference sequence). CDR3: CATSRGQDTDTQYF. The DNA for the CDR3 is TGTGCCACCAGCAGGGGCCAAGACACAGATACGCAGTATTTT.

The gene calls are TRBV5-1 and TRBJ2-5, with TRBD2 matching over 14 bases. The CDR3 has 15 residues. Per the germline V gene, CDR1 is SGHRS and CDR2 is YFSETQ. V lost 6 bases, J lost 4 bases, and 5 bases stayed unmatched. The chain's CDR3 is CASTRGLAGAETQYF. The CDR3 DNA reads as TGCGCCAGCACTAGGGGACTAGCGGGGGCAGAGACCCAGTACTTC.

The chain couples TRBV18 to TRBJ1-1; D remains ambiguous. Germline V CDR1 and CDR2: KGHSH, LQKENI. CDR3 length equals 14 residues. V lost 2 bases to trimming and J lost 11 bases, with 18 bases between them. CDR3 coding DNA: TGTGCCAGCTCACCAACAGCCGTAGAGCCATGGGCTTTCTTT. Its translation is CASSPTAVEPWAFF.

The chain recombines TRBV7-9 with TRBJ2-7; 8 bases match TRBD1. The CDR3 totals 12 residues. The trim removed 5 bases at V and 4 bases at J, leaving 1 base unmatched. Germline CDR1 is SEHNR and CDR2 is FQNEAQ (reference sequence). DNA of the CDR3: TGTGCCAGCAGCCGGACAGGGTACGAGCAGTACTTC. Encoded protein: CASSRTGYEQYF.

The chain has TRBV10-3 and TRBJ2-2; TRBD1 aligns across 9 bases. V gave up 4 bases and J gave up 7 bases; unmatched junction bases: 10. CDR1 is ENHRY and CDR2 is SYGVKD in the germline V gene. CDR3 length: 16 residues. CDR3 amino acids: CAISGGTGQGIGELFF. CDR3 DNA sequence: TGTGCCATCAGTGGAGGGACAGGGCAGGGTATCGGGGAGCTGTTTTTT.

The chain links TRBV30 to TRBJ2-5, with D unclear. V lost 4 bases and J lost 11, with 8 bases in between. This CDR3 has 9 amino acids. From germline, CDR1 is GTSNPN and CDR2 SVGIG (reference sequence). The CDR3 is CAWTTEQYF. The CDR3, as DNA: TGTGCCTGGACCACAGAGCAGTACTTC. Combining the CDR3 with reference TRBV30 and TRBJ2-5 gives the whole variable domain SQTIHQWPATLVQPVGSPLSLECTVEGTSNPNLYWYRQAAGRGLQLLFYSVGIGQISSEVPQNLSASRPQDRQFILSSKKLLLSDSGFYLCAWTTEQYFGPGTRLLVL.

The V call is TRBV5-1, the J call TRBJ2-6, with D perhaps TRBD1 (6 bases). The CDR3 is made up of 17 amino acids. V was cut by 9 bases and J by 0 bases, with 19 bases left in between. CDR1 and CDR2 (germline): SGHRS, YFSETQ. In DNA, the CDR3 is TGCGCCACCACATTAGGGGGACCGCTCTCTGGGGCCAACGTCCTGACTTTC. This codes for CATTLGGPLSGANVLTF.

A remark on this clone: The germline gene is not matched at one end of the junction; a read error may be the cause. The V gene is TRBV7-7, the J gene TRBJ1-3, with D perhaps matching TRBD2 (7 bases). The J call may be in error: the DNA end matches TRBJ2-2 better. The CDR3 is 15 amino acids. Per the germline V gene, CDR1 is SSHAT and CDR2 is FNYEAQ (reference sequence). CDR3 DNA sequence: TGTGCTAGCAGCTTAGGCGGGGGCTACACCGGGGAGCTGTTTTTT. This codes for CASSLGGGYTGELFF.

This clone was counted a few times. The CDR3 loop reads CASSRDPGRMNQPQHF. The CDR3 DNA sequence: TGTGCCAGTAGTAGAGACCCGGGTCGCATGAATCAGCCCCAGCATTTT. The chain joins TRBV19 to TRBJ1-5, with unresolved D. CDR1 LNHDA and CDR2 SQIVND come from the germline V gene (reference sequence). V was trimmed by 4 bases and J by 4 bases, leaving 17 bases between them. This CDR3 comprises 16 residues. Full variable domain (remainder filled in from reference TRBV19 and TRBJ1-5): DGGITQSPKYLFRKEGQNVTLSCEQNLNHDAMYWYRQDPGQGLRLIYYSQIVNDFQKGDIAEGYSVSREKKESFPLTVTSAQKNPTAFYLCASSRDPGRMNQPQHFGDGTRLSIL.

The J gene is TRBJ1-5, the V gene TRBV6-1; no clear D gene. Germline-derived CDR1 and CDR2 are MNHNS and SASEGT. The germline V and J ends were trimmed by 0 bases and 1 base, with 7 bases remaining between them. The CDR3 loop spans 15 amino acids. The CDR3 reads CASSEALQSNQPQHF. The CDR3 DNA reads as TGTGCCAGCAGTGAAGCGTTACAGAGCAATCAGCCCCAGCATTTT.

V is TRBV19 and J is TRBJ1-2; 7 bases line up with TRBD1. With 5 bases clipped from V and 6 bases from J, the junction kept 9 bases outside the gene matches. In germline, CDR1 is LNHDA, CDR2 SQIVND (reference sequence). There are 14 residues in the CDR3. CDR3 loop: CASSYPRQGDGYTF. The CDR3 nucleotides read TGTGCCAGTAGTTACCCGAGACAGGGTGATGGCTACACCTTC.

The chain carries TRBV7-6 and TRBJ1-6; a weak D match, TRBD1 (5 bases). V was shortened by 5 bases and J by 10 bases, with 18 bases between the two germline ends. There are 15 residues in the CDR3. Germline-derived CDR1 and CDR2 are SGHVS and FNYEAQ. Here the CDR3 DNA reads TGTGCCAGCAGCCCCGGGGGGGGGTATGACTCACCCCTCCACTTT. It encodes CASSPGGGYDSPLHF.

The V call is TRBV25-1, the J call TRBJ1-1; TRBD1 might be the D (6 bases). This CDR3 contains 14 residues. Per the germline V gene, CDR1 is MGHDK and CDR2 is SYGVNS. The V end was cut by 4 bases, the J end by 7 bases, with 16 bases between. The CDR3 protein is CASSGLGGGNEAFF. For the CDR3, the DNA is TGTGCCAGCAGTGGGCTGGGAGGGGGGAATGAAGCTTTCTTT.

The chain joins TRBV11-2 to TRBJ2-1; D is unresolved. Germline assignment: CDR1 SGHAT and CDR2 FQNNGV. Trimming shortened V by 6 bases and J by 0 bases, and 18 bases separated the two germline ends. CDR3 length equals 17 residues. The CDR3 coding sequence is TGTGCCAGCAGTCCCCGAGGCGGCTTAAGCTCCTACAATGAGCAGTTCTTC. It yields the protein CASSPRGGLSSYNEQFF.

The chain uses TRBV9 and TRBJ1-2, with TRBD1 identical over 9 bases. The germline gives CDR1 SGDLS, CDR2 YYNGEE. There are 16 residues in the CDR3. V was clipped by 0 bases and J by 6 bases; unmatched bases: 9. CDR3 nucleotides: TGTGCCAGCAGCGTAGGAGGGACAGGGTCTGTACATGGCTACACCTTC. Translating gives CASSVGGTGSVHGYTF.

V gene TRBV7-3 combines with J gene TRBJ1-1, with D hard to call. V was pared by 2 bases and J by 1 base, with 5 bases between. This CDR3 region has 13 residues. Germline CDR1 and CDR2: SGHTA and FQGTGA. CDR3 DNA: TGTGCCAGCAGCTTAGGGAGGAACACTGAAGCTTTCTTT. It is translated as CASSLGRNTEAFF.

The chain carries TRBV6-6 and TRBJ1-2, with 7 positions matching TRBD1. The CDR3 consists of 15 residues. The V and J ends lost 4 bases and 7 bases, in that order; junction bases with no gene match: 12. The V gene's germline CDR1 is MNHNY and CDR2 SVGAGI (reference sequence). CDR3 loop: CASSLEGQTEGGYTF. CDR3 in DNA: TGTGCCAGCAGTTTAGAGGGACAGACAGAAGGTGGCTACACCTTC.

The chain has TRBV27 and TRBJ1-5; D is unresolved. Trimming pared 6 bases from V and 0 bases from J, leaving 21 bases between. The CDR3 runs to 18 residues. Germline loops: CDR1 MNHEY, CDR2 SMNVEV (reference sequence). This CDR3 is CASSYLPPTENSNQPQHF. CDR3 DNA: TGTGCCAGCAGCTACCTACCCCCGACGGAGAATAGCAATCAGCCCCAGCATTTT.

The chain joins TRBV4-3 to TRBJ2-1; D gene unclear. The V and J ends lost 0 bases and 9 bases respectively, with 12 bases between them. The CDR3 totals 14 residues. In germline, CDR1 is LGHNA, CDR2 YSLEER. The DNA of the CDR3 is TGCGCCAGCAGCCAAGATTTTGACTTCAGTGAGCAGTTCTTC. This gives the protein CASSQDFDFSEQFF.

This chain connects TRBV5-1 to TRBJ2-5, with 7 bases identical to TRBD1. V was pared by 4 bases and J by 2 bases, with 5 bases of the junction left unmatched. The CDR3 is made up of 14 amino acids. The germline gives CDR1 SGHRS, CDR2 YFSETQ. Written as DNA, the CDR3 is TGCGCCAGCAGCGTAGGGGGACAGCAAGAGACCCAGTACTTC. It encodes CASSVGGQQETQYF.

The chain couples TRBV2 to TRBJ1-1; possibly TRBD1 for D (5 bases). CDR3 length equals 14 residues. Germline loops: CDR1 SNHLY, CDR2 FYNNEI. The ends were cut back, 1 base at V and 5 bases at J, with 11 bases in the middle. The CDR3 DNA follows: TGTGCCAGCAGTGAAGAGGGGATTCGGACTGAAGCTTTCTTT. The encoded protein is CASSEEGIRTEAFF.

On this clone: Compared with germline, one end of the junction differs, possibly owing to a read error. This rearrangement joins TRBV6-1 to TRBJ1-2; TRBD1 might be the D (6 bases). CDR1 is MNHNS and CDR2 is SASEGT in the germline V gene. This CDR3 region has 14 residues. CDR3 loop: CAGSEMGHTYGYTF. The CDR3 region has the DNA TGTGCCGGCAGTGAAATGGGACACACCTATGGCTACACCTTC.

This clone was found a few times. V is TRBV7-3 and J is TRBJ1-2; 7 bases are shared with TRBD1. J was trimmed by 7 bases and V by 5 bases; bases with no gene match: 10. The CDR3 is 14 amino acids. Germline CDR1 is SGHTA and CDR2 is FQGTGA. CDR3 in DNA: TGTGCCAGCAGCCGGGACAGAGACACGGCTGGCTACACCTTC. Translation gives CASSRDRDTAGYTF.

This chain uses TRBV21-1 with TRBJ2-3; the DNA was not used to check the table's D call, TRBD2. TRBV21-1 is shown as a pseudogene. The CDR3 has 14 residues. The chain's CDR3 is CASSKDQRWDTQYF. CDR3 nucleotides: TGTGCCAGCAGCAAAGACCAGAGGTGGGATACGCAGTATTTT.

The chain is built from TRBV7-6 and TRBJ2-3; the D gene is possibly TRBD1 (5 bases). The germline CDR1 and CDR2 sequences are SGHVS and FNYEAQ. The V end was cut by 5 bases, the J end by 6 bases, with 12 bases between. The CDR3 contains 13 residues. CDR3 DNA sequence: TGTGCCAGCAGCCGATCGACAGTTGATACGCAGTATTTT. This encodes CASSRSTVDTQYF.